One sample yielded the 9 T cell receptor beta chains listed below, sequenced in a study of shared clonotypes between healthy human individuals. The repertoire was sequenced with immunoSEQ multiplex PCR; TCRdb's copy has only in-frame clones and lacks some. The profile shows roughly 1,800,000 clones, approximately 94% of them singletons. It was CD45RO-negative cells, positively selected for CCR7, that made up naive CD8 cells, with terminally differentiated effector memory CD45RA+ cells excluded. The sample consisted of naive CD8+ T cells sorted from blood. The receptors derive from a young man in good health.

The chain joins TRBV19 to TRBJ2-3; TRBD2 matches 10 bases. With V trimmed by 9 bases and J by 4 bases, 7 bases remained unmatched. Germline loops: CDR1 LNHDA, CDR2 SQIVND (reference sequence). The CDR3 length is 14 residues. DNA for the CDR3: TGTGCCAGCTCTAGCGGGGGCGCGGCAGATACGCAGTATTTT. This sequence encodes CASSSGGAADTQYF.

The rearrangement joins TRBV9 to TRBJ2-4, with D possibly matching TRBD2 (5 bases). The V gene lost 0 bases and the J gene lost 10 bases, with 14 bases spanning the gap. This CDR3 has 14 residues. The germline V gene encodes CDR1 SGDLS and CDR2 YYNGEE. The CDR3 nucleotides are TGTGCCAGCAGCGTAGGTGGAGGTCCCCTAATTCAGTACTTC. It specifies CASSVGGGPLIQYF.

The V call is TRBV7-9, the J call TRBJ1-5; D is unclear. Trimming removed 4 bases from V and 11 bases from J, with 15 bases in between. This CDR3 comprises 13 residues. Per germline, CDR1 SEHNR and CDR2 FQNEAQ (reference sequence). This CDR3 reads CASSSEQPLTQHF. The CDR3 nucleotides are TGTGCCAGCAGCTCGGAACAGCCCCTAACCCAGCATTTT.

V is TRBV4-3 and J is TRBJ2-1; TRBD2 agrees at 9 bases. Germline trimming cut 0 bases from V and 5 bases from J; bases unmatched to any gene: 8. The CDR3 is 17 residues long. Germline-derived CDR1 and CDR2 are LGHNA and YSLEER. The CDR3 DNA follows: TGCGCCAGCAGCCAAGATCGCCCTAGCGGGGAGAACAATGAGCAGTTCTTC. It is translated as CASSQDRPSGENNEQFF.

The chain carries TRBV9 and TRBJ2-5; no firm D call. Germline CDR1 SGDLS, CDR2 YYNGEE. This CDR3 region has 14 residues. V was cut by 3 bases and J by 3 bases, with 12 bases left in between. The CDR3 DNA reads TGTGCCAGCAGCGCCGATTCAGTTAAAGAGACCCAGTACTTC. This sequence encodes CASSADSVKETQYF.

The chain carries TRBV9 and TRBJ1-1; 8 nucleotides agree with TRBD1. Losses at the gene ends were 3 bases for V and 3 bases for J; bases not matched to a gene: 13. Per the germline V gene, CDR1 is SGDLS and CDR2 is YYNGEE. The CDR3 sequence is 17 residues long. CDR3 DNA: TGTGCCAGCAGCGGGCAGGGGGCGAGAGATGGGGACACTGAAGCTTTCTTT. Translation gives CASSGQGARDGDTEAFF.

A remark on this clone: This same CDR3 is encoded by further DNA sequences in the sample. The chain combines TRBV4-2 with TRBJ2-5, with 7 bases identical to TRBD2. Germline V gene sequence: CDR1 LGHNA, CDR2 YNFKEQ. V dropped 1 base and J dropped 5; count of bases not matched to a gene: 1. The CDR3 consists of 13 residues. The CDR3 DNA follows: TGTGCCAGCAGCCAAGGACTAGCCGAGACCCAGTACTTC. Translation: CASSQGLAETQYF.

CDR3 sequence: CASSLFTGVFYEQYF. CDR3 sequence (DNA): TGTGCCAGCAGCCTTTTCACAGGCGTGTTCTACGAGCAGTACTTC. The gene calls are TRBV7-9 and TRBJ2-7; maybe TRBD1 (5 bases). Germline V CDR1 and CDR2: SEHNR, FQNEAQ (reference sequence). The CDR3 sequence is 15 residues long. Trimming pared 5 bases from V and 3 bases from J, leaving 17 bases between. The full variable domain, in which reference TRBV7-9 and TRBJ2-7 provide the parts outside the CDR3, is DTGVSQNPRHKITKRGQNVTFRCDPISEHNRLYWYRQTLGQGPEFLTYFQNEAQLEKSRLLSDRFSAERPKGSFSTLEIQRTEQGDSAMYLCASSLFTGVFYEQYFGPGTRLTVT.

This clone was recorded only once. The chain couples TRBV6-5 to TRBJ1-2; D remains unclear. The V end was cut by 6 bases, the J end by 1 base, with 3 bases between. Germline values: CDR1 MNHEY, CDR2 SVGAGI. The CDR3 has 11 amino acids. The CDR3 DNA is TGTGCCAGCAGGGATAACTATGGCTACACCTTC. Amino acid sequence: CASRDNYGYTF.